The rows below give T cell receptor beta chains drawn from one sample of a study of cytomegalovirus exposure and HLA in healthy donors. Measured with immunoSEQ multiplex PCR; TCRdb has only the in-frame clones, and not every one. The table records about 160,000 clones, around 73% of them present only once. The sample taken for sequencing was PBMCs. The receptors derive from a male donor in good health and CMV-seronegative. The CDR3 runs from the conserved cysteine through the conserved F or W. A D gene is named only where the DNA matches it firmly. Rows may omit the clone size; those that give it use once, few, many or a size class.

V	D	size	J	CDR3	DNA
TRBV27	TRBD1	-	TRBJ2-7	CASSPGQGARSYEQYF	TGTGCCAGCAGTCCAGGACAGGGGGCGCGCTCCTACGAGCAGTACTTC
TRBV19	TRBD1	-	TRBJ1-2	CASSMGHRGLEGYTF	TGTGCCAGTAGCATGGGGCACAGGGGGCTCGAAGGCTACACCTTC
TRBV5-1	-	-	TRBJ2-5	CASSLDGGKQETQYF	TGCGCCAGCAGCTTGGATGGGGGGAAGCAAGAGACCCAGTACTTC
TRBV30	-	-	TRBJ1-2	CAWRLRGGNYGYTF	TGTGCCTGGAGGCTTCGGGGGGGGAACTATGGCTACACCTTC
TRBV4-2	TRBD2	-	TRBJ2-2	CASSSGGTGELFF	TGTGCCAGTTCTAGCGGGGGCACCGGGGAGCTGTTTTTT
TRBV28	TRBD1	-	TRBJ2-6	CASRPQGAGANVLTF	TGTGCCAGCAGGCCCCAGGGGGCTGGGGCCAACGTCCTGACTTTC
TRBV7-9	TRBD2	-	TRBJ2-3	CASSLEGAGVDTQYF	TGTGCCAGCAGCTTAGAGGGCGCGGGGGTGGATACGCAGTATTTT
TRBV9	TRBD2	-	TRBJ2-3	CASSVGLAVSTDTQYF	TGTGCCAGCAGCGTCGGACTAGCGGTTAGCACAGATACGCAGTATTTT
TRBV5-1	TRBD2	-	TRBJ2-5	CASRAREGQETQYF	TGCGCCAGCAGGGCCAGGGAGGGACAAGAGACCCAGTACTTC
TRBV4-1	-	-	TRBJ1-3	CASSQADSTAGNTIYF	TGCGCCAGCAGCCAAGCGGACAGTACAGCTGGAAACACCATATATTTT
TRBV28	-	-	TRBJ1-5	CASSKHRDQPQHF	TGTGCCAGCAGTAAACACAGGGACCAGCCCCAGCATTTT
TRBV28	-	-	TRBJ1-1	CASSPGSLNTEAFF	TGTGCCAGCAGTCCCGGGTCCTTGAACACTGAAGCTTTCTTT
TRBV7-6	TRBD1	-	TRBJ2-7	CASSPDRANEQYF	TGTGCCAGCAGCCCAGACAGGGCCAACGAGCAGTACTTC
TRBV9	TRBD2	-	TRBJ2-3	CASSVAMGLAGVTDTQYF	TGTGCCAGCAGCGTAGCTATGGGACTAGCGGGGGTGACAGATACGCAGTATTTT
TRBV28	TRBD1	-	TRBJ2-6	CASRFYRGPGANVLTF	TGTGCCAGCAGGTTCTACAGGGGGCCAGGGGCCAACGTCCTGACTTTC
TRBV5-1	TRBD1	-	TRBJ2-5	CASSLASSAGGGETQYF	TGCGCCAGCAGCTTGGCAAGTTCGGCAGGGGGCGGGGAGACCCAGTACTTC
TRBV5-5	TRBD1	-	TRBJ2-7	CASSLGLGQGEYEQYF	TGTGCCAGCAGCTTGGGGTTGGGACAGGGAGAATACGAGCAGTACTTC
TRBV5-1	TRBD1	-	TRBJ1-2	CASSFSDRGDGYTF	TGCGCCAGCAGCTTTAGCGACAGGGGAGACGGCTACACCTTC
TRBV27	-	-	TRBJ1-1	CASSLSPWQGRAFF	TGTGCCAGCAGTTTATCCCCTTGGCAGGGGAGAGCTTTCTTT
TRBV27	-	-	TRBJ1-1	CASSLDRQNEAFF	TGTGCCAGCAGTTTAGACCGACAGAACGAAGCTTTCTTT
TRBV13	-	once	TRBJ2-1	CASSFAGARNEQFF	TGTGCCAGCAGCTTCGCAGGGGCAAGGAATGAGCAGTTCTTC
TRBV5-4	TRBD1	-	TRBJ1-2	CASRPGTGSNYGYTF	TGTGCCAGCAGACCCGGGACAGGGTCAAACTATGGCTACACCTTC
TRBV6-4	-	few	TRBJ1-3	CASSGRAGNTIYF	TGTGCCAGCAGTGGGAGGGCGGGAAACACCATATATTTT
TRBV2	TRBD1	-	TRBJ1-1	CASRNRGNTEAFF	TGTGCCAGCAGGAACAGGGGGAACACTGAAGCTTTCTTT
TRBV6-5	-	-	TRBJ1-5	CASRGGGDYQPQHF	TGTGCCAGCCGCGGGGGCGGAGACTATCAGCCCCAGCATTTT
TRBV19	TRBD1	-	TRBJ2-2	CASNKQGASALTGELFF	TGTGCCAGTAACAAACAGGGGGCCTCCGCTTTAACCGGGGAGCTGTTTTTT
TRBV6-1	TRBD1	few	TRBJ2-1	CASTGTGLNEQFF	TGTGCCAGCACCGGGACAGGGTTGAATGAGCAGTTCTTC
TRBV13	TRBD1	-	TRBJ1-3	CASSFGTGRNTIYF	TGTGCCAGCAGCTTCGGGACAGGGAGAAACACCATATATTTT
TRBV5-6	TRBD1	-	TRBJ2-1	CASSSRQGGSYNEQFF	TGTGCCAGCAGCTCAAGACAGGGTGGGTCCTACAATGAGCAGTTCTTC
TRBV6-1	TRBD1	-	TRBJ2-7	CASSDLRGTGGIYEQYF	TGTGCCAGCAGTGATTTACGAGGGACAGGGGGGATCTACGAGCAGTACTTC
TRBV7-2	-	-	TRBJ1-3	CASSLAPRGSGNTIYF	TGTGCCAGCAGCTTAGCGCCAAGGGGGTCTGGAAACACCATATATTTT
TRBV6-5	TRBD1	few	TRBJ1-1	CASSYGTAEAFF	TGTGCCAGCAGTTACGGGACAGCTGAAGCTTTCTTT
TRBV4-2	TRBD1	-	TRBJ2-6	CASSQDAPGQSWTGANVLTF	TGTGCCAGCAGCCAAGACGCACCGGGACAGAGCTGGACTGGGGCCAACGTCCTGACTTTC
TRBV5-6	-	-	TRBJ2-7	CASSMNSYEQYF	TGTGCCAGCAGCATGAACAGCTACGAGCAGTACTTC
TRBV7-3	TRBD1	-	TRBJ1-2	CASRPGTGDYGYTF	TGTGCCAGCAGGCCGGGGACAGGGGACTATGGCTACACCTTC
TRBV5-4	TRBD2	-	TRBJ2-3	CASSLTSGTTDTQYF	TGTGCCAGCAGCCTGACTAGCGGAACTACAGATACGCAGTATTTT
TRBV28	-	-	TRBJ1-1	CASSSTVNTEAFF	TGTGCCAGCAGTTCCACAGTGAACACTGAAGCTTTCTTT
TRBV9	TRBD2	-	TRBJ2-2	CASSVASAGGHTGELFF	TGTGCCAGCAGCGTAGCTAGTGCGGGGGGGCACACCGGGGAGCTGTTTTTT
TRBV7-7	TRBD1	-	TRBJ2-5	CASSKDRGRWETQYF	TGTGCTAGCAGCAAGGACAGGGGGAGGTGGGAGACCCAGTACTTC
TRBV18	-	-	TRBJ2-2	CASSPRLASNTGELFF	TGTGCCAGCTCACCACGGCTAGCGTCGAACACCGGGGAGCTGTTTTTT
TRBV7-8	TRBD2	-	TRBJ2-5	CASSLAGGDQETQYF	TGTGCCAGCAGCTTAGCGGGAGGGGACCAAGAGACCCAGTACTTC
TRBV10-3	-	-	TRBJ1-1	CAISGDTEAFF	TGTGCCATCTCCGGGGACACTGAAGCTTTCTTT
TRBV6-5	TRBD1	once	TRBJ1-6	CASSYGQGKSPLHF	TGTGCCAGCAGCTATGGACAGGGGAAATCACCCCTCCACTTT
TRBV18	TRBD1	-	TRBJ1-3	CASSPWDSSGNTIYF	TGTGCCAGCTCACCTTGGGACAGCTCTGGAAACACCATATATTTT
TRBV30	-	-	TRBJ2-1	CAWSVQTVRFF	TGTGCCTGGAGTGTACAGACGGTGCGGTTCTTC
TRBV27	-	few	TRBJ1-5	CASSPKGSRVDQPQHF	TGTGCCAGCAGTCCCAAGGGCAGCAGGGTTGATCAGCCCCAGCATTTT